The next 14 T cell receptor beta chains were all read from a single sample in a study of T cells in Graves' hyperthyroidism and ophthalmopathy. The CDR3 regions of TCR beta were amplified from RNA transcripts. First-round RT-PCR with HTBI primers amplified the TCR CDR3 region. One entry per CDR3 protein results from TCRdb running MiXCR on the multiplex PCR reads. The sample shows under 600,000 distinct CDR3 sequences, roughly 16% of them seen only once. Sequences were obtained from blood. These receptors were collected from a woman aged 40 to 50 with Graves' ophthalmopathy.

V gene TRBV7-9 combines with J gene TRBJ2-5; the match to TRBD1 covers 12 bases. The V gene end was trimmed by 3 bases and the J gene end by 3 bases; junction bases not matched to a gene: 5. Germline V gene sequence: CDR1 SEHNR, CDR2 FQNEAQ (reference sequence). The CDR3 spans 16 residues. DNA for the CDR3: TGTGCCAGCAGCTTGGGACAGGGGGCAGGAGAAGAGACCCAGTACTTC. Translating gives CASSLGQGAGEETQYF. Full variable domain (missing parts from reference TRBV7-9 and TRBJ2-5): DTGVSQNPRHKITKRGQNVTFRCDPISEHNRLYWYRQTLGQGPEFLTYFQNEAQLEKSRLLSDRFSAERPKGSFSTLEIQRTEQGDSAMYLCASSLGQGAGEETQYFGPGTRLLVL.

Turning to this clonotype: A much more abundant neighbour one base away suggests this may be a read error. The chain has TRBV30 and TRBJ1-2; TRBD1 matches 8 bases. The CDR3 runs to 14 residues. Germline V CDR1 and CDR2: GTSNPN, SVGIG (reference sequence). The CDR3 here is CACFSGTGRYGHTF. CDR3 nucleotide sequence: TGTGCCTGCTTTTCCGGGACAGGCCGCTATGGCCACACCTTC.

The chain employs TRBV6-1 and TRBJ1-1, with unresolved D. The CDR3 loop spans 13 amino acids. Trimming took off 10 bases at V and 1 base at J, with 13 bases between the two ends. Germline V lookup: CDR1 MNHNS, CDR2 SASEGT. DNA of the CDR3: TGTGCCACCAAGGACCGGGGGAACACTGAAGCTTTCTTT. Its translation is CATKDRGNTEAFF.

This clonotype showed up many times. This chain joins TRBV2 and TRBJ2-3, with 9 positions matching TRBD2. The CDR3 covers 15 residues. The trim removed 8 bases at V and 10 bases at J, leaving 16 bases unmatched. Germline assignment: CDR1 SNHLY and CDR2 FYNNEI. Written as DNA, the CDR3 is TGTGCCAGCGGTTTGACTAGCGGATCGGGGACGGCGCAGTATTTT. Encoded protein: CASGLTSGSGTAQYF.

This clonotype occurred many times. J is TRBJ2-1 and V is TRBV5-1; D gene ambiguous. In germline, CDR1 is SGHRS, CDR2 YFSETQ. CDR3 length: 13 residues. Trimming took off 4 bases at V and 10 bases at J, with 15 bases between the two ends. The CDR3 nucleotides are TGCGCCAGCAGCCCGAGAGAAGCTGGGGAGCAGTTCTTC. Translation: CASSPREAGEQFF. The whole variable domain, filled in from reference TRBV5-1 and TRBJ2-1, reads KAGVTQTPRYLIKTRGQQVTLSCSPISGHRSVSWYQQTPGQGLQFLFEYFSETQRNKGNFPGRFSGRQFSNSRSEMNVSTLELGDSALYLCASSPREAGEQFFGPGTRLTVL.

The chain is built from TRBV7-9 and TRBJ1-1, with D hard to call. The CDR3 covers 14 residues. Germline CDR1 reads SEHNR; CDR2 reads FQNEAQ (reference sequence). V lost 2 bases and J lost 8, with 15 bases in between. In DNA form, the CDR3 reads TGTGCCAGCAGCTTAACACGGACGGCTTCAGAAGCTTTCTTT. This gives the protein CASSLTRTASEAFF. Full variable domain (rest looked up from reference TRBV7-9 and TRBJ1-1): DTGVSQNPRHKITKRGQNVTFRCDPISEHNRLYWYRQTLGQGPEFLTYFQNEAQLEKSRLLSDRFSAERPKGSFSTLEIQRTEQGDSAMYLCASSLTRTASEAFFGQGTRLTVV.

The genes are TRBV4-1 and TRBJ1-1; D not certain. The germline V gene encodes CDR1 MGHRA and CDR2 YSYEKL. The CDR3 covers 17 residues. The V end lost 0 bases, the J end lost 1 base, and 15 bases lay between the germline ends. The CDR3 spells CASSQDPTHYKNTEAFF. The CDR3 DNA reads TGCGCCAGCAGCCAAGATCCAACCCACTATAAGAACACTGAAGCTTTCTTT.

The chain uses TRBV20-1 and TRBJ2-3; perhaps TRBD2 as D (6 bases). The V gene's germline CDR1 is DFQATT and CDR2 SNEGSKA (reference sequence). CDR3 length equals 14 residues. Trimming removed 3 bases at V and 8 bases at J, with 18 bases between. This CDR3 is CSASAGREFVTQYF. CDR3 sequence (DNA): TGCAGTGCTAGCGCGGGTCGGGAGTTCGTTACGCAGTATTTT.

The chain combines TRBV15 with TRBJ2-2, with D perhaps being TRBD1 or TRBD2 (5 bases each). Germline CDR1 and CDR2: LNHNV and YYDKDF (reference sequence). This CDR3 has 16 amino acids. V dropped 2 bases and J dropped 4 bases, with 14 bases sitting between them. CDR3 protein: CATSRTLGGGTGELFF. CDR3 in DNA: TGTGCCACCAGCAGAACCCTCGGTGGGGGCACCGGGGAGCTGTTTTTT.

This clonotype was observed many times. The gene calls are TRBV7-2 and TRBJ1-5, with D uncertain. Germline lookup yields CDR1 SGHTA and CDR2 FQGNSA. Trimming cost V 4 bases and J 6 bases, with 13 bases left between them. The CDR3 loop spans 14 amino acids. This CDR3 reads CASSSHPGTQPQHF. The CDR3, as DNA: TGTGCCAGCAGCTCCCACCCGGGCACTCAGCCCCAGCATTTT.

A single count supports this clonotype. This chain links TRBV9 with TRBJ2-3, with TRBD2 matching 9 bases. The CDR3 runs to 15 residues. Trimming cost V 3 bases and J 8 bases; bases outside gene matches: 10. Germline V gene sequence: CDR1 SGDLS, CDR2 YYNGEE. The CDR3 reads CASSETAGLAFTQYF. CDR3 nucleotide sequence: TGTGCCAGCAGCGAAACTGCGGGACTAGCTTTTACGCAGTATTTT.

This clonotype was detected many times. The rearrangement links TRBV27 to TRBJ2-7; maybe TRBD2 (5 bases). V lost 5 bases and J 3 bases, leaving 11 bases between the germline ends. Germline V gives CDR1 MNHEY, CDR2 SMNVEV (reference sequence). This CDR3 contains 13 residues. The CDR3 sequence is CASSRTPHYEQYF. CDR3 bases: TGTGCCAGCAGTCGGACTCCCCACTACGAGCAGTACTTC.

This clonotype was found many times. The V call is TRBV28, the J call TRBJ1-1, with 7 bases identical to TRBD1. The ends lost 6 bases at V and 6 bases at J; junction bases unmatched: 10. This CDR3 comprises 14 residues. Germline V lookup: CDR1 MDHEN, CDR2 SYDVKM. CDR3 amino acids: CASRPDRVGAEAFF. The DNA of the CDR3 is TGTGCCAGCAGACCTGACAGGGTGGGCGCTGAAGCTTTCTTT.

The chain joins TRBV5-6 to TRBJ2-7, with TRBD2 matching 12 bases. Losses at the gene ends were 1 base for V and 3 bases for J; bases not matched to a gene: 11. This CDR3 spans 18 amino acids. Germline CDR1 and CDR2: SGHDT and YYEEEE. CDR3 amino acids: CASSLRKTGTSGYYEQYF. CDR3 sequence (DNA): TGTGCCAGCAGCTTGCGAAAAACCGGGACTAGCGGGTACTACGAGCAGTACTTC.